The entry that follows covers one T cell receptor (beta chain) sequence. This sample is drawn from a study of sequential checkpoint blockade in melanoma. Study-wide background: Patients were randomized 1:1 to nivolumab-then-ipilimumab or ipilimumab-then-nivolumab first-line. Each arm's sequence ended with maintenance nivolumab.

Noted treatment: randomized to nivolumab then ipilimumab (arm A) or the reverse (arm B). No patient had prior DNA-damaging chemotherapy. From thawed PBMCs, live CD3+CD8+ cells negative for CD19 and CD56 were sorted. This CDR3 is 14 amino acids long. The V segment lost 10 bases and the J segment 2 bases; nucleotides outside the gene matches: 10. The data were produced by immunoSEQ multiplex PCR, yet TCRdb's version contains in-frame clones alone and is incomplete. Found here are 12,000 or so clones, 82% of them singletons; the top ten hold 7.5%. This clonotype was obtained from a human donor with melanoma. The sample consisted of CD8+ T cells sorted from blood (inferred from file names), taken from a patient given nivolumab and ipilimumab in sequence. This chain links TRBV23-1 with TRBJ2-5; 7 bases line up with TRBD1. Being an ORF, TRBV23-1 has a function that is uncertain. In DNA form, the CDR3 reads TGCGCCATCTCCCTCACAGGGGAACAAGAGACCCAGTACTTC. This codes for CAISLTGEQETQYF.